Below, 29 T cell receptor beta chains from the same sample are listed, as sequenced in a study of blood T cell repertoires in COVID-19. This table comes from immunoSEQ multiplex PCR, and its TCRdb copy is limited to in-frame clones, with some not included. The table has around 18,000 clones, about 80% seen once. Sequenced: peripheral blood. The receptor source for this set is a man older than 75 with acute or convalescent COVID-19.

The chain employs TRBV12-3 or TRBV12-4 and TRBJ1-4, with D unresolved. The CDR3 sequence is 11 residues long. The V and J ends lost 5 bases and 5 bases respectively, with 3 bases between them. This chain's CDR3 is CASSLNEKLFF. CDR3 sequence (DNA): TGTGCCAGCAGTCTCAATGAAAAACTGTTTTTT.

This clone was detected only a few times. The chain couples TRBV11-2 to TRBJ2-1; D uncertain. V lost 0 bases and J 6 bases, leaving 12 bases between the germline ends. The CDR3 spans 15 residues. Germline-derived CDR1 and CDR2 are SGHAT and FQNNGV. CDR3 in amino acids: CASSLDLWQRNEQFF. CDR3 sequence (DNA): TGTGCCAGCAGCTTAGATCTCTGGCAGCGCAATGAGCAGTTCTTC.

V is TRBV30 and J is TRBJ2-3, with 12 bases lining up with TRBD2. The CDR3 covers 17 residues. V was clipped by 1 base and J by 2 bases; unmatched bases: 7. Germline CDR1 GTSNPN, CDR2 SVGIG (reference sequence). CDR3 sequence: CAWSGRRTSGVTDTQYF. The CDR3 DNA is TGTGCCTGGAGTGGAAGACGGACTAGCGGGGTCACAGATACGCAGTATTTT.

This chain joins TRBV2 and TRBJ2-7; D might be TRBD2 (5 bases). CDR1 and CDR2 (germline): SNHLY, FYNNEI. Trimming left V 0 bases short and J 7 bases short, with 13 bases between. This CDR3 has 14 amino acids. The CDR3 coding sequence is TGTGCCAGCAGTGAAGCGCTTCGGGGTTCGGAGCAGTACTTC. Translating it yields CASSEALRGSEQYF.

CDR3 sequence reads: CASSALGIGNTIYF. DNA of the CDR3: TGTGCCAGCAGCGCACTCGGGATCGGAAACACCATATATTTT. This chain connects TRBV13 to TRBJ1-3, with D unresolved. The CDR3 extends over 14 amino acids. The V end was cut by 5 bases, the J end by 4 bases, with 12 bases between. Looked up from germline, CDR1 is PRHDT and CDR2 is FYEKMQ (reference sequence).

The chain is built from TRBV20-1 and TRBJ1-1; D remains ambiguous. CDR3 length equals 11 residues. Germline V lookup: CDR1 DFQATT, CDR2 SNEGSKA (reference sequence). V dropped 6 bases and J dropped 6 bases, with 11 bases sitting between them. As DNA, the CDR3 is TGCAGTGCGCGAGTCCTGCCTGAAGCTTTCTTT. This gives the protein CSARVLPEAFF.

This rearrangement joins TRBV27 to TRBJ2-7; 8 bases line up with TRBD1. CDR3 length: 13 residues. Germline CDR1 and CDR2: MNHEY and SMNVEV (reference sequence). V gave up 6 bases and J gave up 4 bases; unmatched junction bases: 5. This CDR3 is CASRFTGGYEQYF. CDR3 DNA sequence: TGTGCCAGCAGGTTTACAGGGGGTTACGAGCAGTACTTC.

CDR3 sequence reads: CASSPAGTGISPLHF. The CDR3 nucleotides are TGTGCCAGCAGCCCGGCCGGGACAGGAATATCACCCCTCCACTTT. The chain joins TRBV7-9 to TRBJ1-6; 8 nucleotides agree with TRBD1. The CDR3 loop spans 15 amino acids. Germline values: CDR1 SEHNR, CDR2 FQNEAQ (reference sequence). V dropped 5 bases and J dropped 10; count of bases not matched to a gene: 10.

This chain joins TRBV5-6 and TRBJ1-6, with 7 bases lining up with TRBD1. Germline V gene data show CDR1 as SGHDT and CDR2 as YYEEEE. V was clipped by 0 bases and J by 4 bases; unmatched bases: 7. The CDR3 is made up of 17 amino acids. The CDR3 loop is CASSLAGQGVYNSPLHF. CDR3 bases: TGTGCCAGCAGCTTGGCGGGTCAGGGGGTTTATAATTCACCCCTCCACTTT.

The chain carries TRBV5-1 and TRBJ1-2, with D unresolved. V was pared by 3 bases and J by 4 bases, with 7 bases between. CDR1 SGHRS and CDR2 YFSETQ come from the germline V gene. This CDR3 contains 12 residues. CDR3 amino acids: CASSSGSYGYTF. The CDR3 DNA is TGCGCCAGCAGCTCTGGCAGCTATGGCTACACCTTC.

This clone was counted a few times. V and J are TRBV18 and TRBJ1-3; no reliable D call. The CDR3 covers 13 residues. Germline loops: CDR1 KGHSH, CDR2 LQKENI. The germline V and J ends were trimmed by 6 bases and 9 bases, with 15 bases remaining between them. CDR3 coding DNA: TGTGCCAGCTCGGCCGACACGTCAAGCACCATATATTTT. Translating gives CASSADTSSTIYF.

This rearrangement joins TRBV19 to TRBJ1-5; D is unresolved. Per germline, CDR1 LNHDA and CDR2 SQIVND (reference sequence). V dropped 6 bases and J dropped 4 bases, with 10 bases sitting between them. The CDR3 consists of 13 residues. The CDR3 DNA is TGTGCCAGTAGACCCGCGGGGAATCAGCCCCAGCATTTT. Encoded protein: CASRPAGNQPQHF.

The chain carries TRBV19 and TRBJ1-2, with 7 bases matching TRBD1. The junction had 7 bases not matched to a gene; V was cut back by 6 bases and J by 6 bases. Germline V gene data show CDR1 as LNHDA and CDR2 as SQIVND (reference sequence). The CDR3 runs to 13 residues. In DNA, the CDR3 is TGTGCCAGTAGGTTAGACAGGGAGGATGGCTACACCTTC. Translating gives CASRLDREDGYTF.

The chain links TRBV30 to TRBJ2-1; 8 bases line up with TRBD2. The CDR3 is 16 amino acids. Looked up from germline, CDR1 is GTSNPN and CDR2 is SVGIG (reference sequence). J gave up 8 bases and V 3 bases, and 15 bases lay outside the gene matches. CDR3 in amino acids: CAWRTKGLVGFDEQFF. DNA for the CDR3: TGTGCCTGGAGAACCAAGGGACTAGTAGGGTTTGATGAGCAGTTCTTC. The full variable domain, rest sourced from reference TRBV30 and TRBJ2-1, is SQTIHQWPATLVQPVGSPLSLECTVEGTSNPNLYWYRQAAGRGLQLLFYSVGIGQISSEVPQNLSASRPQDRQFILSSKKLLLSDSGFYLCAWRTKGLVGFDEQFFGPGTRLTVL.

In its sample, this clone was seen once. V is TRBV24-1 and J is TRBJ2-2, with D unclear. V was shortened by 7 bases and J by 2 bases, with 13 bases between the two germline ends. The CDR3 extends over 15 amino acids. The germline V gene encodes CDR1 KGHDR and CDR2 SFDVKD. The CDR3 protein is CATSSSGRNTGELFF. The CDR3 nucleotides read TGTGCCACCAGCTCGTCTGGGCGAAACACCGGGGAGCTGTTTTTT.

This clone has a single count. The chain recombines TRBV5-8 with TRBJ2-5, with D possibly TRBD2 on 5 matching bases. The CDR3 totals 15 residues. Germline V gene sequence: CDR1 SGHTS, CDR2 YDEGEE. The V and J ends lost 0 bases and 5 bases respectively, with 14 bases between them. The CDR3 sequence: CASSLGGRQRETQYF. For the CDR3, the DNA is TGTGCCAGCAGCTTGGGTGGTCGGCAGCGGGAGACCCAGTACTTC.

This clone was seen a handful of times. This chain joins TRBV2 and TRBJ2-3, with TRBD1 as a possible D gene (5 bases). The V gene lost 1 base and the J gene lost 4 bases, with 15 bases spanning the gap. CDR1 and CDR2 (germline): SNHLY, FYNNEI. This CDR3 has 16 amino acids. DNA for the CDR3: TGTGCCAGCAGTGAAGTAGGTCAGGGTGGGCCAGATACGCAGTATTTT. This encodes CASSEVGQGGPDTQYF. Combining the CDR3 with reference TRBV2 and TRBJ2-3 gives the whole variable domain EPEVTQTPSHQVTQMGQEVILRCVPISNHLYFYWYRQILGQKVEFLVSFYNNEISEKSEIFDDQFSVERPDGSNFTLKIRSTKLEDSAMYFCASSEVGQGGPDTQYFGPGTRLTVL.

The chain is built from TRBV2 and TRBJ1-3; D remains unclear. V was cut by 8 bases and J by 2 bases, with 13 bases left in between. In germline, CDR1 is SNHLY, CDR2 FYNNEI. The CDR3 sequence is 14 residues long. Written as DNA, the CDR3 is TGTGCCAGCCTACTTCAGGCTACTGGAAACACCATATATTTT. Its protein product is CASLLQATGNTIYF. The full variable domain, rest sourced from reference TRBV2 and TRBJ1-3, is EPEVTQTPSHQVTQMGQEVILRCVPISNHLYFYWYRQILGQKVEFLVSFYNNEISEKSEIFDDQFSVERPDGSNFTLKIRSTKLEDSAMYFCASLLQATGNTIYFGEGSWLTVV.

This rearrangement joins TRBV19 to TRBJ1-2, with D maybe TRBD1 (6 bases). CDR1 is LNHDA, CDR2 SQIVND, per germline (reference sequence). V lost 3 bases, J lost 2 bases, and 10 bases lay in between. This CDR3 has 14 residues. The CDR3 sequence: CASSIQQGNYGYTF. CDR3 DNA sequence: TGTGCCAGTAGTATTCAACAGGGAAACTATGGCTACACCTTC.

V usage is TRBV6-5 and J usage is TRBJ2-7, with 7 bases that match TRBD1. This CDR3 is 13 amino acids long. V gave up 6 bases and J gave up 2 bases; unmatched junction bases: 4. Germline values: CDR1 MNHEY, CDR2 SVGAGI. The CDR3 spells CASRVTGTYEQYF. The CDR3 bases are TGTGCCAGCAGGGTGACAGGGACCTACGAGCAGTACTTC.

In this sample, this clone turned up a few times. J is TRBJ2-3 and V is TRBV18, with 9 bases matching TRBD1. CDR3 length: 17 residues. The germline V gene has CDR1 KGHSH and CDR2 LQKENI. Trimming at V came to 3 bases and at J to 1 base, leaving 8 bases not matched to a gene. The CDR3 loop is CASSPYGTGQGTDTQYF. CDR3 sequence (DNA): TGTGCCAGCTCACCCTATGGGACAGGGCAGGGCACAGATACGCAGTATTTT.

The chain joins TRBV5-3 to TRBJ1-5; TRBD1 agrees at 10 bases. TRBV5-3 is given ORF status, its function remaining uncertain. V trimming: 4 bases; J trimming: 7 bases; junction bases outside the gene matches: 8. This CDR3 region has 15 residues. CDR3 region: CARSPGQGERQPQHF. In nucleotides, the CDR3 is TGTGCCAGAAGCCCCGGACAGGGGGAGAGGCAGCCCCAGCATTTT.

The J gene is TRBJ2-7, the V gene TRBV4-1; the D gene is possibly TRBD1 (6 bases). This CDR3 is built from 16 residues. The V end lost 0 bases, the J end lost 0 bases, and 12 bases lay between the germline ends. The germline V gene encodes CDR1 MGHRA and CDR2 YSYEKL. Here the CDR3 reads CASSQDARTDSYEQYF. The CDR3 DNA reads as TGCGCCAGCAGCCAAGATGCTCGGACAGACTCCTACGAGCAGTACTTC.

This clone was detected only a few times. CDR3 sequence (DNA): TGTGCCACCAGCACTCGGGAGTCTGGAAACACCATATATTTT. Encoded protein: CATSTRESGNTIYF. This chain joins TRBV15 and TRBJ1-3; D remains ambiguous. From germline, CDR1 is LNHNV and CDR2 YYDKDF (reference sequence). V gave up 4 bases and J gave up 1 base, with 8 bases separating them. CDR3 length: 14 amino acids.

The chain couples TRBV15 to TRBJ2-7; TRBD2 agrees at 7 bases. Germline CDR1 LNHNV, CDR2 YYDKDF (reference sequence). CDR3 length: 13 residues. V trimming: 5 bases; J trimming: 2 bases; junction bases outside the gene matches: 3. Here the CDR3 DNA reads TGTGCCACCAGCGGGGGACTACCCTACGAGCAGTACTTC. This gives the protein CATSGGLPYEQYF.

This clone was counted between two and nine times. The chain carries TRBV4-1 and TRBJ1-6; D gene ambiguous. V lost 2 bases and J lost 10, with 18 bases in between. Per germline, CDR1 MGHRA and CDR2 YSYEKL. The CDR3 covers 16 residues. CDR3 amino acids: CASSQPSGSLGSPLHF. DNA for the CDR3: TGCGCCAGCAGCCAACCCTCCGGGAGCCTGGGGTCACCCCTCCACTTT.

This chain links TRBV6-5 with TRBJ2-7, with D perhaps matching TRBD1 (6 bases). The CDR3 spans 15 residues. V lost 2 bases and J lost 2, with 13 bases in between. Germline CDR1 reads MNHEY; CDR2 reads SVGAGI. The DNA of the CDR3 is TGTGCCAGCAGTTACGGGGGCAATGACCCCTACGAGCAGTACTTC. Translated: CASSYGGNDPYEQYF.

The chain links TRBV10-3 to TRBJ1-1; a possible D gene is TRBD1 (6 bases). The CDR3 covers 13 residues. CDR1 and CDR2 from the germline V gene are ENHRY and SYGVKD. V was cut by 9 bases and J by 1 base, with 12 bases left in between. In nucleotides, the CDR3 is TGTGCCATTAAGGACAGAGAGAACACTGAAGCTTTCTTT. This codes for CAIKDRENTEAFF.

The chain joins TRBV29-1 to TRBJ2-4, with D perhaps matching TRBD1 (6 bases). CDR3 length: 12 amino acids. Between the trimmed V and J ends, which lost 5 bases and 7 bases, there was a span of 12 bases. In germline, CDR1 is SQVTM, CDR2 ANQGSEA. For the CDR3, the DNA is TGCAGCGTTACCAGGGGTGAGAACATTCAGTACTTC. It yields the protein CSVTRGENIQYF.